Below, 3 T cell receptor beta chains from the same sample are listed, as sequenced in a study of cytomegalovirus exposure and HLA in healthy donors. 13 Jbeta primers and 60 Vbeta primers were used for the PCR. TCRdb's table, derived via immunoSEQ multiplex PCR, lists solely in-frame clones and lacks some. The data contain about 190,000 clones, approximately 80% of them singletons. Sequences were obtained from PBMCs. The receptors were sampled from a boy aged 2 to 10 in good health and CMV-seronegative.

The chain employs TRBV11-3 and TRBJ2-3, with a weak D call TRBD1 (6 bases). CDR1 is SGHNT, CDR2 YENEEA, per germline. The CDR3 is made up of 13 amino acids. Trimming took 5 bases from V and 3 from J, leaving 9 bases between them. CDR3 nucleotide sequence: TGTGCCAGCAGCCCCGGACAGACAGATACGCAGTATTTT. Amino acid sequence: CASSPGQTDTQYF.

With regard to this clone: Its ends do not fully match the called genes, so a read error is possible. Other DNA sequences in the sample encode the same CDR3. The V and J genes are TRBV7-3 and TRBJ2-7; possibly TRBD1 for D (6 bases). The CDR3 consists of 16 residues. Germline V gives CDR1 SGHTA, CDR2 FQGTGA. The CDR3 sequence is CASTKILGQLSYEQYF. Written as DNA, the CDR3 is TGCGCCAGCACCAAAATACTTGGACAGCTATCCTACGAGCAGTACTTC.

The CDR3, as DNA: TGTGCCTCTTCAGAGGGACTAGCGATAGGTGAGCAGTTCTTC. This sequence encodes CASSEGLAIGEQFF. V gene TRBV30 combines with J gene TRBJ2-1, with 10 bases identical to TRBD2. CDR1 and CDR2 (germline): GTSNPN, SVGIG (reference sequence). This CDR3 has 14 amino acids. V was clipped by 7 bases and J by 9 bases; unmatched bases: 12.